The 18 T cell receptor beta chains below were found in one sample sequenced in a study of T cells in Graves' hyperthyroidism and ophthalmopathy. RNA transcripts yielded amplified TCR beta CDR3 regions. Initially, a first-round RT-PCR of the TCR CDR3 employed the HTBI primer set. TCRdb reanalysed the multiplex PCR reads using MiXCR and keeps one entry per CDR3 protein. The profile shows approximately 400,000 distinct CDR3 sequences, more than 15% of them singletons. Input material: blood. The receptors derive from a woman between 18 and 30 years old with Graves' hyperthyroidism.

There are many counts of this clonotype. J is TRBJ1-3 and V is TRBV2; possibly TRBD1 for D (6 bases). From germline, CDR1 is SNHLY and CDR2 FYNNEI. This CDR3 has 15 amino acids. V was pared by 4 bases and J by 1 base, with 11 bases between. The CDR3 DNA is TGTGCCAGCAGTGGGACAGCGGGTTCTGGAAACACCATATATTTT. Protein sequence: CASSGTAGSGNTIYF.

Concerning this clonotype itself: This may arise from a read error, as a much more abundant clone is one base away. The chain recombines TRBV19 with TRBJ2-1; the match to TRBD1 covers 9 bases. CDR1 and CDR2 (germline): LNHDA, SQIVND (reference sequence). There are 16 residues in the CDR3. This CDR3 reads CAGSIDVGTGSNEQFF. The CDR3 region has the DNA TGTGCCGGTAGTATAGATGTCGGGACAGGGAGCAATGAGCAGTTCTTC.

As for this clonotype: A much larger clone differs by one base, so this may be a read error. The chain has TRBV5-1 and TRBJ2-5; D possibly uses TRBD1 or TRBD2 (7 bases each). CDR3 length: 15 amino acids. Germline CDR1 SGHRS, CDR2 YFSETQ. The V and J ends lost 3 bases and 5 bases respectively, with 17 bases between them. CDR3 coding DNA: TGCGCCAGCAGCTCGTTGGGAGGGGGCCTGGAGACCCAGTACTTC. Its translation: CASSSLGGGLETQYF.

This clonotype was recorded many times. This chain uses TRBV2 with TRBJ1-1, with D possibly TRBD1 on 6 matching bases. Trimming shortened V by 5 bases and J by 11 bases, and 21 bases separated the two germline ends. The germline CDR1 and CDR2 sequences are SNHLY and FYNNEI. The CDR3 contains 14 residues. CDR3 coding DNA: TGTGCCAGCAGTTCCAAGGGGGGCGGAAGCACGGCTTTCTTT. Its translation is CASSSKGGGSTAFF.

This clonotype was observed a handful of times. The CDR3 is CATSRDEGHTYEQYF. The CDR3 DNA reads as TGTGCCACCAGCAGAGATGAGGGACACACCTACGAGCAGTACTTC. V is TRBV15 and J is TRBJ2-7; tentative D call: TRBD1 (6 bases). V was cut by 0 bases and J by 2 bases, with 11 bases left in between. The germline V gene encodes CDR1 LNHNV and CDR2 YYDKDF (reference sequence). CDR3 size: 15 residues.

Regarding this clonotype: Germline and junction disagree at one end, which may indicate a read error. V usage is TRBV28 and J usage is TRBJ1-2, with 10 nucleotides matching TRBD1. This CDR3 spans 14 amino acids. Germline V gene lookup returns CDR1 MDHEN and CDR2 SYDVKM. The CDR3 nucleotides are TGTGCCAGCAGCCTGGGACAGGGGAGCTATGGCCACACCTTC. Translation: CASSLGQGSYGHTF.

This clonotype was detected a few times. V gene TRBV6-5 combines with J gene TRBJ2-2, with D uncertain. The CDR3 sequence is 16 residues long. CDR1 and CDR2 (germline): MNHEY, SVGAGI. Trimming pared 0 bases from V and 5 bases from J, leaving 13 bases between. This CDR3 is CASSYSFRVGTGELFF. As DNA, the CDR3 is TGTGCCAGCAGTTACTCGTTCCGGGTGGGGACCGGGGAGCTGTTTTTT.

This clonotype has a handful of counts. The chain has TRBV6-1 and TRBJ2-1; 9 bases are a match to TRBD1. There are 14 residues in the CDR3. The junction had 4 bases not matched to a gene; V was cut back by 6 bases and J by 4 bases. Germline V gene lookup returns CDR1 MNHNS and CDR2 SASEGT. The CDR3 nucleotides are TGTGCCAGCAGGGCCGGGACAGGGTACAATGAGCAGTTCTTC. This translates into CASRAGTGYNEQFF.

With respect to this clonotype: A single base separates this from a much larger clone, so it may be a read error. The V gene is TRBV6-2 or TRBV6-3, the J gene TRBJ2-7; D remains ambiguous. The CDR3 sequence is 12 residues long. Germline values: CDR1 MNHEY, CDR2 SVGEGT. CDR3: CASREPLYEQHF. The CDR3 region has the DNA TGTGCCAGCAGGGAGCCTCTCTACGAGCAGCACTTC.

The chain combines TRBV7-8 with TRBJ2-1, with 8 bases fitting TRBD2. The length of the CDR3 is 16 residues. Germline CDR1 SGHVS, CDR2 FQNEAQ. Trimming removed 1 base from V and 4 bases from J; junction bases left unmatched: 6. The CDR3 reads CASSLVRLAFYNEQFF. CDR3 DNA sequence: TGTGCCAGCAGCTTAGTTAGACTAGCGTTTTACAATGAGCAGTTCTTC.

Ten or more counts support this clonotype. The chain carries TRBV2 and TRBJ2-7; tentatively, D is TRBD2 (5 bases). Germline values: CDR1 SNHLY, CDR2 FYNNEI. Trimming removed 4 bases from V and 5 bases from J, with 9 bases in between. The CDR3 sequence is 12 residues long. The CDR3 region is CASSVREHEQYF. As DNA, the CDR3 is TGTGCCAGCAGTGTGAGGGAACACGAGCAGTACTTC. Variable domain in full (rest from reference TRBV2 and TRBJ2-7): EPEVTQTPSHQVTQMGQEVILRCVPISNHLYFYWYRQILGQKVEFLVSFYNNEISEKSEIFDDQFSVERPDGSNFTLKIRSTKLEDSAMYFCASSVREHEQYFGPGTRLTVT.

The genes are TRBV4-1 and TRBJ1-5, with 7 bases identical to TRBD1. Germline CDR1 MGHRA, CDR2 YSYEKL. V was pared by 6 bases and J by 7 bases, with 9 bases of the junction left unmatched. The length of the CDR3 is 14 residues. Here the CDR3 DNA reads TGCGCCAGCAGTCGACAGGGAAGGGAACAGCCCCAGCATTTT. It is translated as CASSRQGREQPQHF.

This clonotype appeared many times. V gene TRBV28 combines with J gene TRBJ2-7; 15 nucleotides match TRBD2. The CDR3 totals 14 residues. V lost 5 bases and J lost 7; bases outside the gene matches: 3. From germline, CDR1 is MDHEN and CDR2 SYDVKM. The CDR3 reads CASSRTSGGVEQYF. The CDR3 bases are TGTGCCAGCAGTCGGACTAGCGGGGGGGTTGAGCAGTACTTC. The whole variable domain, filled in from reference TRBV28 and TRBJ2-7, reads DVKVTQSSRYLVKRTGEKVFLECVQDMDHENMFWYRQDPGLGLRLIYFSYDVKMKEKGDIPEGYSVSREKKERFSLILESASTNQTSMYLCASSRTSGGVEQYFGPGTRLTVT.

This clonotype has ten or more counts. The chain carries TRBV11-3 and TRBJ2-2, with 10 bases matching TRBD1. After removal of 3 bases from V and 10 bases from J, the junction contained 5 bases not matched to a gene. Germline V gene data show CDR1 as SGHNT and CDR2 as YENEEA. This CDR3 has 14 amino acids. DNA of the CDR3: TGTGCCAGCAGCTTCGTGACAGGGGGCTCGGAGCTGTTTTTT. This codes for CASSFVTGGSELFF.

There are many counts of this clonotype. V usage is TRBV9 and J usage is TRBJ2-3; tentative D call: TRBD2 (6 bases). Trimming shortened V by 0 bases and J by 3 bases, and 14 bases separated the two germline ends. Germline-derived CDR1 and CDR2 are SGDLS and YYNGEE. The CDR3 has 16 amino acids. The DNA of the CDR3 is TGTGCCAGCAGCGTAGGTCCGGGAGCCTATACAGATACGCAGTATTTT. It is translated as CASSVGPGAYTDTQYF.

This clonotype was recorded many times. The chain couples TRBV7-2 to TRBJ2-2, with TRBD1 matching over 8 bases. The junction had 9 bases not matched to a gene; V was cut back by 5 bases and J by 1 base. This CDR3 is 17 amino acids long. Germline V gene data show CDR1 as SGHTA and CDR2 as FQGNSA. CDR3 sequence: CASSPPPGTGNTGELFF. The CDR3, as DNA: TGTGCCAGCAGCCCCCCCCCCGGGACAGGGAACACCGGGGAGCTGTTTTTT.

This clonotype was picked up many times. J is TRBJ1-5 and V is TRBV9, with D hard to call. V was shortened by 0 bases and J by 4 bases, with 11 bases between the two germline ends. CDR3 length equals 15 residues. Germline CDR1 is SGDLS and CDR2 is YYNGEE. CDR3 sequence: CASSVEGRKNQPQHF. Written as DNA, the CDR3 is TGTGCCAGCAGCGTAGAAGGCCGCAAAAATCAGCCCCAGCATTTT.

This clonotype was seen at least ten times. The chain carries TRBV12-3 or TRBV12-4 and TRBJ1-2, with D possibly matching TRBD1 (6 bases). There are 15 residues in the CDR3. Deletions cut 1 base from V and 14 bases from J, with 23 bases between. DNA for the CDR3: TGTGCCAGCAGTTTAGTCGGGACACGATCGACTTTAGGAACCTTC. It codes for CASSLVGTRSTLGTF.